This T cell receptor (beta chain) was sequenced in a study of regulatory T cells in long-lasting Graves disease. To make TCR beta libraries, researchers used iRepertoire HTBI primers and Arm-PCR of CDR3 regions. TCRdb ran MiXCR on the multiplex PCR reads and lists one entry per CDR3 protein. This table has 600,000 to 850,000 distinct CDR3 sequences, approximately 31% appearing once. V shed 1 base and J shed 4 bases, with 13 bases lying between them. This CDR3 spans 15 amino acids. Germline CDR1 reads SGHTA; CDR2 reads FQGNSA. Findings of the study overall: Comparison showed that persistent patients shared more public clonotypes (over 2,500) than new patients (approximately 930).

Time point denoted: persistent/refractory GD, antithyroid drugs over 5 years with positive TRAb. From RNA extracted from PBMCs, the TCR library was made. This clonotype was seen a handful of times. Its antigen remains unknown. The sample here was peripheral blood mononuclear cells (PBMCs), taken when the disease was refractory, from a patient treated with antithyroid drugs. The chain joins TRBV7-2 to TRBJ1-1, with D uncertain. The receptor was derived from a female donor with Graves disease. This CDR3 reads CASSLGDGGTTEAFF. The CDR3 coding sequence is TGTGCCAGCAGCTTAGGTGACGGAGGTACCACTGAAGCTTTCTTT. Looking up the rest from reference TRBV7-2 and TRBJ1-1 gives the full variable domain: GAGVSQSPSNKVTEKGKDVELRCDPISGHTALYWYRQSLGQGLEFLIYFQGNSAPDKSGLPSDRFSAERTGGSVSTLTIQRTQQEDSAVYLCASSLGDGGTTEAFFGQGTRLTVV.